The rows below give T cell receptor beta chains drawn from one sample of a study of blood T cell repertoires in COVID-19. Using immunoSEQ multiplex PCR, the repertoire was profiled, and TCRdb retains in-frame clones only, with some absent. The sample holds around 170,000 clones; more than 85% are singletons and the top ten take about 6.5%. The sequenced material came from PBMCs or T cells enriched from blood (not recorded which). The receptors shown here come from a woman between 50 and 59 years old who had recovered from COVID-19. CDR3s include the opening cysteine and the closing phenylalanine or tryptophan. D genes are given only for firm matches. Not all rows give a size; the values are once, few, many and, for expanded clones, a class.

.,TRBV3-1/TRBV3-2,.,TRBJ1-1,TGTGCCAGCAGCCAATTTCGGGGGAACACTGAAGCTTTCTTT,CASSQFRGNTEAFF
.,TRBV3-1/TRBV3-2,.,TRBJ2-6,TGTGCCAGCAGCCAGGGGGGAAACTCTGGGGCCAACGTCCTGACTTTC,CASSQGGNSGANVLTF
.,TRBV6-2/TRBV6-3,.,TRBJ2-7,TGTGCCAGCACCCCGGATTTCTGGTCGCGGGGTCGCGACTACTACGAGCAGTACTTC,CASTPDFWSRGRDYYEQYF
TRBD1,TRBV7-2,.,TRBJ2-7,TGTGCCAGCAGCAACCGACAGGGGGTGACGGGTGAGCAGTACTTC,CASSNRQGVTGEQYF
TRBD2,TRBV9,.,TRBJ2-5,TGTGCCAGCAGAGGAGGAAGCGGGAACCAAGAGACCCAGTACTTC,CASRGGSGNQETQYF
TRBD1,TRBV2,.,TRBJ2-4,TGTGCCAGCAGTGAAGGAGGGGGCTCAGCCAAAAACATTCAGTACTTC,CASSEGGGSAKNIQYF
TRBD2,TRBV7-9,.,TRBJ2-5,TGTGCCAGCAGCTTGGGACTAGCGGGAGGTCAGGGGACCCAGTACTTC,CASSLGLAGGQGTQYF
.,TRBV4-1,.,TRBJ1-1,TGCGCCAGCAGCGAGGGACAAGACGACACTGAAGCTTTCTTT,CASSEGQDDTEAFF
TRBD2,TRBV7-2,.,TRBJ2-1,TGTGCCAGCAGCTCACCGGGACTAGCGCTCTACAATGAGCAGTTCTTC,CASSSPGLALYNEQFF
TRBD2,TRBV19,.,TRBJ2-5,TGTGCCAGTAGTATAAAGACTAGCGCGGAGACCCAGTACTTC,CASSIKTSAETQYF
TRBD1,TRBV5-1,few,TRBJ1-1,TGCGCCAGCAGTCCGGACAGGGGGGCTGAAGCTTTCTTT,CASSPDRGAEAFF
.,TRBV19,.,TRBJ1-6,TGTGCCAGTAGTATAAACAGATTGTACGATTCACCCCTCCACTTT,CASSINRLYDSPLHF
.,TRBV6-6,.,TRBJ2-7,TGTGCCAGCAGTATCATACAGGGAGAGGGATCCTACGAGCAGTACTTC,CASSIIQGEGSYEQYF
.,TRBV10-3,.,TRBJ1-1,TGTGCCACCCGTCGGGGGAGGGACACTGAAGCTTTCTTT,CATRRGRDTEAFF
.,TRBV29-1,.,TRBJ1-6,TGCAGCGTTGACAGACAGAAGGATAATTCACCCCTCCACTTT,CSVDRQKDNSPLHF
TRBD1,TRBV10-2,.,TRBJ1-2,TGCGCCAGCACCAATGGACAGGGGCAAAGCTACACCTTC,CASTNGQGQSYTF
.,TRBV29-1,.,TRBJ1-1,TGCAGCGTCACTAACACGCGGGACACTGAAGCTTTCTTT,CSVTNTRDTEAFF
.,TRBV5-4,.,TRBJ2-7,TGTGCCAGCAGTCAGGACTGGGTGTCCTACGAGCAGTACTTC,CASSQDWVSYEQYF
TRBD1,TRBV30,.,TRBJ1-2,TGTGCCTGGAGTATAGGACAGGCCTATGGCTACACCTTC,CAWSIGQAYGYTF
TRBD1,TRBV30,.,TRBJ1-2,TGTGCCTGGGGACAGGGGAAATCTGGCTACACCTTC,CAWGQGKSGYTF
.,TRBV6-1,.,TRBJ1-5,TGTGCCAGCAGTGAAGCCCCGTCGACAGCTCAATTGTATAGCAATCAGCCCCAGCATTTT,CASSEAPSTAQLYSNQPQHF
TRBD2,TRBV7-9,.,TRBJ2-7,TGTGCCAGCAGCCTAACCGGGGGGGCGAAAGAGCAGTACTTC,CASSLTGGAKEQYF
TRBD1,TRBV6-5,few,TRBJ1-1,TGTGCCAGCAGCGCTGCGACAGGGCCAGCTGAAGCTTTCTTT,CASSAATGPAEAFF
TRBD2,TRBV5-1,.,TRBJ2-6,TGCGCCAGCAGCTCCGGGACTAGCTCTGGGGCCAACGTCCTGACTTTC,CASSSGTSSGANVLTF
TRBD1,TRBV4-3,.,TRBJ2-7,TGCGCCAGCAGCCAAGAATTGGGACAGGGTGGCTACGAGCAGTACTTC,CASSQELGQGGYEQYF
.,TRBV5-5,.,TRBJ1-6,TGTGCCAGCAGCTTGGATGGGGGGAATTCACCCCTCCACTTT,CASSLDGGNSPLHF
.,TRBV28,.,TRBJ2-3,TGTGCCAGCAGTTTGGGCCCAGATACGCAGTATTTT,CASSLGPDTQYF
TRBD1,TRBV7-9,many,TRBJ2-7,TGTGCCAGCAGCTCCTCGGACAGGGGACTCTACGAGCAGTACTTC,CASSSSDRGLYEQYF
.,TRBV18,.,TRBJ2-2,TGTGCCAGCTCACCACGTCAGGCCGTCACCGGGGAGCTGTTTTTT,CASSPRQAVTGELFF
.,TRBV12-2,.,TRBJ2-3,TGTGCAAGTCGCCCCCGTCCCCCCCCACGGACAGGCAAAACCACAGATACGCAGTATTTT,CASRPRPPPRTGKTTDTQYF
TRBD1,TRBV3-1/TRBV3-2,.,TRBJ2-7,TGTGCCAGCAGCCAAGATTGGACAGGGCTTTACGAGCAGTACTTC,CASSQDWTGLYEQYF
TRBD2,TRBV13,.,TRBJ2-1,TGTGCCAGCAGCTCAAGGGTAGCGGGGGGCTACAATGAGCAGTTCTTC,CASSSRVAGGYNEQFF
.,TRBV5-8,once,TRBJ2-7,TGTGCCAGCGGTGAATTAGCGCTTAGCTCCTACGAGCAGTACTTC,CASGELALSSYEQYF
TRBD1,TRBV25-1,.,TRBJ2-5,TGTGCCAGCAGTGAATGGGACAGCAGAGAGACCCAGTACTTC,CASSEWDSRETQYF
TRBD2,TRBV4-2,.,TRBJ2-3,TGTGCCAGCAGCCAAGGGGGACTAGCGGGACACACAGATACGCAGTATTTT,CASSQGGLAGHTDTQYF
.,TRBV28,.,TRBJ1-2,TGTGCCAGCAGCCCAACCGGACAGAACTATGGCTACACCTTC,CASSPTGQNYGYTF
TRBD1,TRBV7-8,.,TRBJ1-2,TGTGCCAGCAGCTTAGTAGGGGGCGACAGGGATGGCTACACCTTC,CASSLVGGDRDGYTF
.,TRBV6-2/TRBV6-3,.,TRBJ1-2,TGTGCCAGCAGCTTCACAGGGTTGAACTACACCTTC,CASSFTGLNYTF
TRBD1,TRBV28,.,TRBJ1-6,TGTGCCAGCAGTCTGGGGACAGATTCACCCCTCCACTTT,CASSLGTDSPLHF
.,TRBV15,.,TRBJ1-5,TGTGCCACCAGCCCCGAGACAGATAGCAATCAGCCCCAGCATTTT,CATSPETDSNQPQHF
TRBD2,TRBV10-3,.,TRBJ2-1,TGTGCCATCGGATCGAAGGGGACTAGCTGGGATGAGCAGTTCTTC,CAIGSKGTSWDEQFF
TRBD2,TRBV6-7,.,TRBJ2-7,TGTGCCAGCAGTTACTCCCTTACTAGTAGCGGGAGGGACGAGCAGTACTTC,CASSYSLTSSGRDEQYF
.,TRBV14,.,TRBJ1-1,TGTGCCAGCAGCCAAGCACGAGGGACAGAAGCTTTCTTT,CASSQARGTEAFF
TRBD1,TRBV4-1,.,TRBJ2-5,TGCGCCAGCAGCCAGGGGACAGGGTATGAGACCCAGTACTTC,CASSQGTGYETQYF
.,TRBV3-1/TRBV3-2,once,TRBJ2-1,TGTGCCAGCAGCCAACGGGAGTTAGGGGCGTACAATGAGCAGTTCTTC,CASSQRELGAYNEQFF
.,TRBV30,.,TRBJ1-1,TGTGCCTGGAGCCGTCAGGGCACTGAAGCTTTCTTT,CAWSRQGTEAFF
.,TRBV6-2/TRBV6-3,.,TRBJ1-1,TGTGCCAGCAGTTTTGGACACCCGAACACTGAAGCTTTCTTT,CASSFGHPNTEAFF
TRBD2,TRBV3-1/TRBV3-2,few,TRBJ2-7,TGTGCCAGCACCCCAAAGGCGGGAGCGTTCTACGAGCAGTACTTC,CASTPKAGAFYEQYF
.,TRBV18,.,TRBJ1-4,TGTGCCACCTCCCGAGGGAATGAAAAACTGTTTTTT,CATSRGNEKLFF
.,TRBV27,.,TRBJ1-2,TGTGCCAGCAGTTCGGCAGGCGTCTATGGCTACACCTTC,CASSSAGVYGYTF
.,TRBV2,once,TRBJ1-5,TGTGCCAGCAGTGGGGTTCGAGGAAGCAATCAGCCCCAGCATTTT,CASSGVRGSNQPQHF
TRBD1,TRBV19,once,TRBJ1-1,TGTGCCAGTAGTATAGCAGGGACAGGGGGCACTGAAGCTTTCTTT,CASSIAGTGGTEAFF
TRBD2,TRBV28,few,TRBJ2-1,TGTGCCAGCAGTTTTGCCGCGGGAGGGCCGCCGAATGAGCAGTTCTTC,CASSFAAGGPPNEQFF
TRBD2,TRBV6-1,.,TRBJ2-2,TGTGCCAGCAGTGAATTCGGGGGGAGCACCGGGGAGCTGTTTTTT,CASSEFGGSTGELFF
.,TRBV4-2,once,TRBJ2-7,TGTGCCAGCAGCCTAGTGTCCTACGAGCAGTACTTC,CASSLVSYEQYF
TRBD2,TRBV2,few,TRBJ2-7,TGTGCCAGCAGCTTAGTAGCGGGAGGGCCGTACGAGCAGTACTTC,CASSLVAGGPYEQYF
.,TRBV2,.,TRBJ2-5,TGTGCCAGCAGTGCCCAGGGGTGGGAGACCCAGTACTTC,CASSAQGWETQYF
TRBD2,TRBV6-5,.,TRBJ2-7,TGTGCCAGCATAGCTGGCTCGGGAGGGGTCTACGAGCAGTACTTC,CASIAGSGGVYEQYF
TRBD1,TRBV28,.,TRBJ2-7,TGTGCCAGCAGTTCGCCCGGGACAGCTAGTTACGAGCAGTACTTC,CASSSPGTASYEQYF
.,TRBV28,once,TRBJ1-2,TGTGCCAGCAGTTTAACAACTACCCGGGGCTACACCTTC,CASSLTTTRGYTF